A selection of T cell receptor beta chains follows, all from one sample in a study of blood T cell repertoires in COVID-19. This table comes from immunoSEQ multiplex PCR, and its TCRdb copy is limited to in-frame clones, with some not included. This sample yields some 200,000 clones, of which roughly nine tenths are seen a single time; approximately 1.7% belongs to the top ten. Sequencing used peripheral blood. The receptor set was obtained from a man aged 65 to 79 with acute or convalescent COVID-19. The CDR3 runs from the conserved cysteine through the conserved F or W. Fields, in order: V gene, clone size, D gene, J gene, CDR3 protein, CDR3 DNA. The D gene is left open where the match is weak. The size entry is marked missing in some rows and otherwise reads once, few, many or a size class.

V: TRBV5-1
size: NA
D: TRBD1
J: TRBJ1-2
CDR3: CASSPRDSSSIYGYTF
DNA: TGCGCCAGCAGCCCTCGGGACAGCTCCTCGATCTATGGCTACACCTTC

V: TRBV6-5
size: NA
D: NA
J: TRBJ2-1
CDR3: CASKRGLGNEQFF
DNA: TGTGCCAGCAAGAGGGGGTTAGGCAATGAGCAGTTCTTC

V: TRBV18
size: NA
D: TRBD1
J: TRBJ2-1
CDR3: CASSPPFPGQGAGEQFF
DNA: TGTGCCAGCTCACCACCGTTTCCGGGACAGGGGGCTGGTGAGCAGTTCTTC

V: TRBV11-2
size: NA
D: TRBD2
J: TRBJ2-5
CDR3: CASSWGGGSPQYF
DNA: TGTGCCAGCAGCTGGGGCGGCGGGAGCCCCCAGTACTTC

V: TRBV5-1
size: NA
D: NA
J: TRBJ2-1
CDR3: CASSPLVSRDNEQFF
DNA: TGCGCCAGCAGCCCCCTTGTCTCTCGAGACAATGAGCAGTTCTTC

V: TRBV20-1
size: NA
D: NA
J: TRBJ1-2
CDR3: CSARGQGGYTF
DNA: TGCAGTGCTAGAGGGCAGGGTGGCTACACCTTC

V: TRBV9
size: NA
D: TRBD2
J: TRBJ2-5
CDR3: CASSPGRLAGGLGETQYF
DNA: TGTGCCAGCAGCCCCGGAAGGCTAGCGGGAGGGTTGGGAGAGACCCAGTACTTC

V: TRBV7-2
size: NA
D: TRBD1
J: TRBJ1-4
CDR3: CASSQQGWANEKLFF
DNA: TGTGCCAGCAGCCAACAGGGGTGGGCTAATGAAAAACTGTTTTTT

V: TRBV9
size: NA
D: NA
J: TRBJ2-1
CDR3: CASSNRPGAYNEQFF
DNA: TGTGCCAGCAGCAATCGTCCAGGGGCCTACAATGAGCAGTTCTTC

V: TRBV5-1
size: NA
D: NA
J: TRBJ2-6
CDR3: CASSLESQGRVRSGANVLTF
DNA: TGCGCCAGCAGCTTGGAGTCCCAAGGCAGGGTACGGTCTGGGGCCAACGTCCTGACTTTC

V: TRBV5-1
size: few
D: TRBD2
J: TRBJ2-7
CDR3: CASSFNSGAPYEQYF
DNA: TGCGCCAGCAGCTTTAATAGCGGGGCTCCCTACGAGCAGTACTTC